This TCR beta chain was sequenced for a study of cytomegalovirus exposure and HLA in healthy donors. Clones were sequenced by immunoSEQ multiplex PCR, and TCRdb holds only the in-frame ones, with some missing. The top ten clones hold approximately 2.2% of a sample with 150,000 to 160,000 clones, about 82% of them seen once. This sequence originates from a human donor in good health. Sequences were obtained from PBMCs.

The chain's CDR3 is CASSLVGTGGNTEAFF. In DNA, the CDR3 is TGCGCCAGCAGCTTGGTCGGGACAGGGGGGAACACTGAAGCTTTCTTT. The chain links TRBV5-1 to TRBJ1-1, with 11 bases identical to TRBD1. The CDR3 contains 16 residues. Germline assignment: CDR1 SGHRS and CDR2 YFSETQ. After removal of 0 bases from V and 1 base from J, the junction contained 2 bases not matched to a gene.